This TCR beta chain was identified during a study of beta chain features in type 1 diabetes. Whole-study context: All of the samples together had approximately 100,000,000 sorted cells examined. Whole-study findings and limits: There was no resolution here of whether HLA type influences TCRB rearrangement.

There are many counts of this clone. The antigen is undetermined. The CDR3 consists of 16 residues. Investigators reverse transcribed all isolated RNA, so they sequenced expressed TCRB transcripts. Assay used: immunoSEQ multiplex PCR; TCRdb lists only in-frame clones, some missing. The top ten clones hold more than 1% of a sample with about 290,000 clones, under 8.5% of them seen once. The sequenced sample consisted of central memory CD4+ T cells from blood. The sequence was collected from a woman younger than 30 in good health. This chain links TRBV21-1 with TRBJ1-2. TRBV21-1 is an annotated pseudogene. CDR3 in amino acids: CASSPRGRGVAYGYTF. CDR3 coding DNA: TGTGCCAGCAGCCCCCGAGGGAGGGGTGTCGCCTATGGCTACACCTTC.